The entry below describes one T cell receptor beta chain. Its antigen target is currently unknown. Base qualities were left out, and no much larger clone turns up one base away. Systemically healthy Caucasian individuals from Russia, 39 in total and aged about 6 to 90 years, were included as donors. Each donor gave 8.5 to 10 milliliters of peripheral blood, collected into EDTA-treated Vacutainer tubes. Ficoll-Paque density-gradient centrifugation was used to isolate PBMCs, with at least 6.5 million per sample. Total RNA, at least 5 micrograms per sample, was extracted from PBMCs with Trizol reagent. The percentages of naive CD45RAhigh/CD27high T cells were determined by flow cytometry on a PBMC aliquot from every donor. The data belong to a study of blood T cells in healthy people across ages (dated by TCRdb to the mid-2010s). Turning to the overall study: In model experiments, template switching captured roughly one uniquely barcoded TCR beta cDNA molecule for every two T cells. Age-related changes in TCR beta repertoire diversity were measured in the study by deep sequencing normalized with unique cDNA molecular identifiers. The donors were divided into four age groups: young (average roughly 15 years), middle-aged (approximately 39), aged (about 60) and long-lived (roughly 82). To avoid experimental bias, donors of different ages were randomly spread across the sequencing lanes. For two donors (one aged 18 to 30 and one aged 80 or older), the study analyzed two additional independent replicas of 1 million unique cDNA reads from the same blood draw.

A distance of 10 bases separates the germline ends of V and J, which lose 11 bases and 0 bases respectively. The CDR1 and CDR2 encoded by the germline V gene (reference sequence) are MNHNY and SVGAGI. From the cysteine up to the phenylalanine, the CDR3 has a length of 12 residues. Of all the DNA, just the CDR3 is kept, 36 bases in frame from base 1. The library was produced with 5' RACE. Instrument used: Illumina HiSeq 2500. A second PCR of about 7 to 12 cycles was run with a J-beta primer mix and a sample-barcoded 5' primer. A unique molecular identifier was introduced onto each TCR beta cDNA molecule by a template-switch 5' adaptor carrying 12 random nucleotides. At least 2.5 million CDR3-containing paired-end reads were obtained from each sample. First-strand cDNA was synthesized from all RNA with the Mint cDNA synthesis kit, primed by a TRBC-specific oligonucleotide. After uracil-DNA glycosylase treatment, a first 18-cycle PCR used universal primers M1SS and BC2_uni_R on all cDNA. In the source study's methods: For normalization, 1 million high-quality reads, each with a distinct molecular identifier, were randomly selected from each sample. Instead of being binned into consensus sequences, reads with shared molecular identifiers were discarded. CDR3 identification, clonotype clustering and error correction used MiTCR with a Q25 quality threshold and the strictest error-elimination algorithm. Lower-bound total TCR beta diversity was estimated with a nonparametric unseen species model using Euler transformation. TCRdb cleaned the public reads at Q25 with fastp, built clones with MiXCR and kept in-frame beta chains. Rows are combined by CDR3 protein, so each entry shows the most common genes and DNA. The V and J calls and clone size come from TCRdb's table, not from the authors' own analysis. In this sample the table shows hundreds of thousands of distinct CDR3 sequences, about 32% of which occur a single time. Of the sample, approximately 15% falls within the top ten clones.

Study-level results and caveats: Bulk unsorted PBMC profiling prevented conclusive comparison of naive and antigen-experienced compartments. As age increased, observed TCR beta diversity per million T cells dropped in a roughly linear way, and a significant reduction was already evident by age 40. A strong correlation was found between observed TCR beta diversity and the percentage of naive T cells measured by flow cytometry. Compared with the aged group, more naive CD4+ T cells, fewer expanded clones and increased TCR diversity were shown by the long-lived group, suggesting age selection. Estimates of total diversity from one million sequenced T cells were regarded as lower bounds and underestimates. Because donor CMV infection status was unknown, age-related changes in expanded clonotypes were potentially confounded.

The clonotype was recovered from a woman aged 80 or older in good health. Donor details come from another sample of the same person, matched by shared clones. Sequences were obtained from blood. The V and J segments used are TRBV6-6 and TRBJ1-1; no D segment can be confidently identified. The CDR3 protein sequence reads: CAATPMNTEAFF. DNA sequence: TGTGCCGCGACACCTATGAACACTGAAGCTTTCTTT.